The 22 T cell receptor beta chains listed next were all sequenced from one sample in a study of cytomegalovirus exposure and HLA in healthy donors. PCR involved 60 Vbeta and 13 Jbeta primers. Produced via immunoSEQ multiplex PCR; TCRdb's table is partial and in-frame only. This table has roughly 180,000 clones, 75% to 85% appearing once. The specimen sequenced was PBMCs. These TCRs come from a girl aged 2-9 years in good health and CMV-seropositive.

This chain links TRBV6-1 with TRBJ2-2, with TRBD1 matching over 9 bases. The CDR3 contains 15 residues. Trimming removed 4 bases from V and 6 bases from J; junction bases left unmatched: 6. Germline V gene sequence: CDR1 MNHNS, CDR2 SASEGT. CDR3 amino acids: CASSGDRGLSGELFF. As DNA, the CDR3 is TGTGCCAGCAGTGGCGACAGGGGGTTGTCCGGGGAGCTGTTTTTT.

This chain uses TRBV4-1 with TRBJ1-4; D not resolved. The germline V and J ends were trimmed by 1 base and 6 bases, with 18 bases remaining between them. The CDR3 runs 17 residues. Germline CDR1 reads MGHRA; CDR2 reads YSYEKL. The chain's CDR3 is CASSQAVTELEDEKLFF. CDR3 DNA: TGCGCCAGCAGCCAAGCTGTTACGGAGCTCGAGGATGAAAAACTGTTTTTT.

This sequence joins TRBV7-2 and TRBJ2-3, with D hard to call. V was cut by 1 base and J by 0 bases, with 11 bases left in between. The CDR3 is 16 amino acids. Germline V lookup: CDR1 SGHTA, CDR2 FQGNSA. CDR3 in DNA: TGTGCCAGCAGCTTAGGTCTGCGGAGTAGCACAGATACGCAGTATTTT. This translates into CASSLGLRSSTDTQYF.

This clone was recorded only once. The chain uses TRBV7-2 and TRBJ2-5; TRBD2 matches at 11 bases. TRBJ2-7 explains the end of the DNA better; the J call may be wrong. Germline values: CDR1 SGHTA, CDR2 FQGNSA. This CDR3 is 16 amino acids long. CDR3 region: CASSLSGGATSYEQYF. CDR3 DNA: TGTGCCAGCAGTCTTAGCGGGGGGGCAACCTCCTACGAGCAGTACTTC.

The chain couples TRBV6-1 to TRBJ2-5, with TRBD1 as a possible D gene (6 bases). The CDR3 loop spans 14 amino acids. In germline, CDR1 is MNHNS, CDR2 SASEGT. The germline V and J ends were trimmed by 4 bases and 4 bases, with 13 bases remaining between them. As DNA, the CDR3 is TGTGCCAGCAGTGTGGACAGATGGGGAGAGACCCAGTACTTC. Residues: CASSVDRWGETQYF.

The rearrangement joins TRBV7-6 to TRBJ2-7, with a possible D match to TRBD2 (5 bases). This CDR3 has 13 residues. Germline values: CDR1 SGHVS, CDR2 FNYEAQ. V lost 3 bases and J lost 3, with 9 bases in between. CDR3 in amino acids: CASSLRVYYEQYF. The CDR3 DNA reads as TGTGCCAGCAGCTTGAGGGTATACTACGAGCAGTACTTC. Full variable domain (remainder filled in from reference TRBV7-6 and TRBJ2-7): GAGVSQSPRYKVTKRGQDVALRCDPISGHVSLYWYRQALGQGPEFLTYFNYEAQQDKSGLPNDRFSAERPEGSISTLTIQRTEQRDSAMYRCASSLRVYYEQYFGPGTRLTVT.

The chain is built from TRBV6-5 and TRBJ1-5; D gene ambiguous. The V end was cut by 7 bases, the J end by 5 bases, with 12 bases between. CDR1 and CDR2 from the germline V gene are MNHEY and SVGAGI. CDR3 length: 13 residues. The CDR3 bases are TGTGCCAGCAAGTCCGCTTTAGATCAGCCCCAGCATTTT. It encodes CASKSALDQPQHF.

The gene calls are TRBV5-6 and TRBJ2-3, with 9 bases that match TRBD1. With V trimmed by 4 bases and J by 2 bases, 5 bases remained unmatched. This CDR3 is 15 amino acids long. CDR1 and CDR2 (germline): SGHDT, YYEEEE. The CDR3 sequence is CASSIRTGVTDTQYF. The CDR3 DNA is TGTGCCAGCAGCATTAGGACAGGGGTCACAGATACGCAGTATTTT.

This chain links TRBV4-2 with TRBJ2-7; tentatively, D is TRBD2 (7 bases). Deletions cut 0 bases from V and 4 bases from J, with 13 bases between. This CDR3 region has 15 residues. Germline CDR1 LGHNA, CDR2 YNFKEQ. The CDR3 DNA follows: TGTGCCAGCAGCCAAGAGAGGGGGACTACTTACGAGCAGTACTTC. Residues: CASSQERGTTYEQYF.

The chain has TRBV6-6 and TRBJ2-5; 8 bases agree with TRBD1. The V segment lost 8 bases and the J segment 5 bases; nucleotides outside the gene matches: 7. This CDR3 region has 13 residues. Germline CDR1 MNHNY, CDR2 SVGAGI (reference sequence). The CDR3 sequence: CASPSGGWETQYF. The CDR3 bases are TGTGCCAGCCCTTCAGGGGGCTGGGAGACCCAGTACTTC.

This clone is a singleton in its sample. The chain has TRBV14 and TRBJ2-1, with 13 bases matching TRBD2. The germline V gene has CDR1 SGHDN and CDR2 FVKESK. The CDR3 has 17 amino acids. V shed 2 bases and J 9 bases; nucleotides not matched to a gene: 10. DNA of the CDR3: TGTGCCAGCAGCCAACGAAAACTAGCGGGGGGGTCTAGTGAGCAGTTCTTC. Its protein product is CASSQRKLAGGSSEQFF.

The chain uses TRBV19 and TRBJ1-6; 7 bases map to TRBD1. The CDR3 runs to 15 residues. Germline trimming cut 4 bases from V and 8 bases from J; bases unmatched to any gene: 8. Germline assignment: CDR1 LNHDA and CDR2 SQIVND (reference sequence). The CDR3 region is CASSTDRTRDSPLHF. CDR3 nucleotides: TGTGCCAGTAGTACGGACAGGACAAGAGATTCACCCCTCCACTTT.

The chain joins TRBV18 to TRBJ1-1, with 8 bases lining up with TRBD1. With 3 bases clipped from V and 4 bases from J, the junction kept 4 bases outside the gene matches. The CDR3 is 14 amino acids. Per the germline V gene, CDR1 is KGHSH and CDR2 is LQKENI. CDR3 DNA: TGTGCCAGCTCACCCTGGACAGGGATCACTGAAGCTTTCTTT. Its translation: CASSPWTGITEAFF.

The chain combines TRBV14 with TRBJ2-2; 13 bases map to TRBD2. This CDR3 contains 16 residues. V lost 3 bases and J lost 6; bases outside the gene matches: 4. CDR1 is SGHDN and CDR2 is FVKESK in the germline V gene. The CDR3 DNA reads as TGTGCCAGCAGCCAGTGGACTAGCGGGAGATCCGGGGAGCTGTTTTTT. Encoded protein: CASSQWTSGRSGELFF.

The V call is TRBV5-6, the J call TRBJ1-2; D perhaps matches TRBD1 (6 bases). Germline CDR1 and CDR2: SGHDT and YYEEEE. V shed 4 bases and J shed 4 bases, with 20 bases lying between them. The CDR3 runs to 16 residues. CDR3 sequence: CASSGTGRGGVYGYTF. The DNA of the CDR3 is TGTGCCAGCAGCGGAACAGGGCGGGGGGGGGTCTATGGCTACACCTTC.

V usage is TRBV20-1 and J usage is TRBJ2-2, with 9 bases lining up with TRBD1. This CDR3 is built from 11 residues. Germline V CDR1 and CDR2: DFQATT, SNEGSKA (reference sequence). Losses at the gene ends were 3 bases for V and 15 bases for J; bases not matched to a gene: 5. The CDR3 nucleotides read TGCAGTGCTAGTCCCGGACAGGGGATGTTTTTT. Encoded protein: CSASPGQGMFF.

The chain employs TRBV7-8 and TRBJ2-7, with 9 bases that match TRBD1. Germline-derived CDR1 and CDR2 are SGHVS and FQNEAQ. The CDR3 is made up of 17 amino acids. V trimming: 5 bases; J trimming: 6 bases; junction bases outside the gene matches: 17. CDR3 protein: CASSDTGTGIPGGEQYF. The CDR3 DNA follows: TGTGCCAGCAGCGACACCGGGACAGGGATCCCAGGGGGCGAGCAGTACTTC.

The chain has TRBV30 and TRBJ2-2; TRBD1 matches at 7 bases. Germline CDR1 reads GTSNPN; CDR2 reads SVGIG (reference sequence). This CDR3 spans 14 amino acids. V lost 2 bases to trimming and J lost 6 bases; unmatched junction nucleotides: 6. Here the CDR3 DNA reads TGTGCCTGGAGTCTCACAGGGACAGCCGGGGAGCTGTTTTTT. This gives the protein CAWSLTGTAGELFF.

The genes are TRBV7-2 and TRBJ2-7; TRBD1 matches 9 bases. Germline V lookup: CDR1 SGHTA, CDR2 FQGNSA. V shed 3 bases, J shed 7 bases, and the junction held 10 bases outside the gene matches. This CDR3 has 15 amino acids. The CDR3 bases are TGTGCCAGCAGCTTGGCCGGGACAGGGACGCGTGAGCAGTACTTC. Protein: CASSLAGTGTREQYF.

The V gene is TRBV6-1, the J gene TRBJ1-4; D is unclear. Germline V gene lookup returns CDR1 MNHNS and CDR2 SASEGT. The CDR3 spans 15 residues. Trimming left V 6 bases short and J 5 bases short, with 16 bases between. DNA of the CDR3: TGTGCCAGCAGGCAACGGGTTGCCGGGAATGAAAAACTGTTTTTT. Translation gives CASRQRVAGNEKLFF.

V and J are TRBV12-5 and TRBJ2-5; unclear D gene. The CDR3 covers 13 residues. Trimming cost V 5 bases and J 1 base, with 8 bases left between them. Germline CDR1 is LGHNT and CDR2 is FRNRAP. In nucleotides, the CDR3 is TGTGCTAGTGGTGCGAGTTCCCAAGAGACCCAGTACTTC. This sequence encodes CASGASSQETQYF.

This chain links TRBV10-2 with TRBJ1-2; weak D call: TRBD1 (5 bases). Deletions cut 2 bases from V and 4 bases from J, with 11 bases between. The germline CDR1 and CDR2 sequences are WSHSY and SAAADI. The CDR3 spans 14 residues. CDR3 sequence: CASSEVGAGYGYTF. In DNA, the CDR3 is TGCGCCAGCAGTGAGGTAGGGGCTGGCTATGGCTACACCTTC.